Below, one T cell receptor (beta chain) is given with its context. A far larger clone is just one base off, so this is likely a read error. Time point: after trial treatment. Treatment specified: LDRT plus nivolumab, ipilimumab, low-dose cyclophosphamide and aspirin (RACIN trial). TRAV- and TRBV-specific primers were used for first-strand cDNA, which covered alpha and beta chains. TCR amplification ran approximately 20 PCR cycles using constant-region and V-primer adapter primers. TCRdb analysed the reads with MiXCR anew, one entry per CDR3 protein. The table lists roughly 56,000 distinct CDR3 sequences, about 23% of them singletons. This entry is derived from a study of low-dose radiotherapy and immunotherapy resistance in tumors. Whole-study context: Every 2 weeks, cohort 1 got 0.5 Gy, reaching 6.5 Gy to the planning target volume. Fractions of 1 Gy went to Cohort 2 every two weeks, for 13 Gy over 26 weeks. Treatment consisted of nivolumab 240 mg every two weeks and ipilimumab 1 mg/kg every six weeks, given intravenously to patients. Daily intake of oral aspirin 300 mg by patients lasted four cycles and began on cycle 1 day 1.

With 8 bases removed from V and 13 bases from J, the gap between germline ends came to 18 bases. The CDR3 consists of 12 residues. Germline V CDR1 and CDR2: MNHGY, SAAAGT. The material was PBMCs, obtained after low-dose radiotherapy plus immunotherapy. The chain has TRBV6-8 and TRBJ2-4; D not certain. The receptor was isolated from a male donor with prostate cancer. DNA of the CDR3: TGTGCCAGCCGACCTACCTACAATGAGCAGTACTTC. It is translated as CASRPTYNEQYF.